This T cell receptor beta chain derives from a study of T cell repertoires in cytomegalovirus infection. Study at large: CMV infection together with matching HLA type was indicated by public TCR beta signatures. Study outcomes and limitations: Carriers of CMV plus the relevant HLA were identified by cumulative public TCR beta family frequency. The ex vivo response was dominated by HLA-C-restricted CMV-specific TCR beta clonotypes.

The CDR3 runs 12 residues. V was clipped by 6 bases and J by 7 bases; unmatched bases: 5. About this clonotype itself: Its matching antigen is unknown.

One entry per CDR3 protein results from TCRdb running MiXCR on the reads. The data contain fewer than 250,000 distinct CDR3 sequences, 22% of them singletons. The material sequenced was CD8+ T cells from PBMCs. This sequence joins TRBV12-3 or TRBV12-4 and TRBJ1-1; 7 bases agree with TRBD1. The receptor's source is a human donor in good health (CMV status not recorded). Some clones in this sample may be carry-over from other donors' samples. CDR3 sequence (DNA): TGTGCCAGCAGCCCAGGGGGAATTGAAGCTTTCTTT. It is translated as CASSPGGIEAFF.